The present entry profiles one T cell receptor beta chain with its context. The antigen it recognizes is unknown. Base qualities are missing; no much larger clone stands one base away. The library was generated by the immunoSEQ multiplex PCR assay. TCRdb took this table from immuneACCESS and kept in-frame rearrangements with V and J called. Such tables lack part of the clones; where checked against another copy, unresolved V genes explain under half of the gap, and the rest is unexplained. Across this sample there are over 14,000 clones, with under 80% seen only once. The ten largest clones capture 15% to 19% of the sample. The data stem from a study of CD4+ T cells in melanoma (dated by TCRdb to between 2022 and 2023). Background for the entire study: The study examined neoantigen-specific CD4+ T cells in human melanoma.

The paper's findings and limits, for the study overall: The report described a correlation between neoantigen-specific CD4+ T cells and the function of CD8+ T cells, macrophages and B cells. According to the report, neoantigen-specific CD4+ T cells in melanoma displayed diverse differentiation states.

Trimming costs V 0 bases and J 7 bases, and their ends lie 11 bases apart. The CDR3 spans 15 residues, from the cysteine through the phenylalanine. CDR3 DNA is the only sequence kept; it has 45 bases, read in frame from the first base. The germline V gene (reference sequence) supplies CDR1 SGHNT and CDR2 YYREEE. Patients with melanoma were used as donors. The clonotype comes from a human donor with melanoma. Sequencing was performed on cells from a culture (not recorded whether cultured in vitro). The receptor chain draws on TRBV5-4 and TRBJ1-6; perhaps TRBD1 is the D gene, with 6 bases matching. The CDR3 here reads CASSLGTGGNSPLHF. The nucleotide sequence is given as TGTGCCAGCAGCTTGGGAACTGGGGGCAATTCACCCCTCCACTTT. With the rest looked up from the reference TRBV5-4 and TRBJ1-6 genes rather than sequenced, the full variable domain is ETGVTQSPTHLIKTRGQQVTLRCSSQSGHNTVSWYQQALGQGPQFIFQYYREEENGRGNFPPRFSGLQFPNYSSELNVNALELDDSALYLCASSLGTGGNSPLHFGNGTRLTVT.